This T cell receptor (beta chain) was profiled in a study of identical twins. Findings and caveats of the study: Cord blood's abundant beta clonotypes had fewer insertions, unlike memory repertoires. Beta out-of-frame sequences displayed a weaker excess of sharing between twins. Models underestimated how often monozygotic twins shared out-of-frame TCR alpha.

Comment on this clonotype: Its antigen is as yet unknown.

TCRdb processed the 5' RACE reads anew with MiXCR; each CDR3 protein has one entry. The sample includes a few hundred thousand distinct CDR3 sequences, about 8.5% of them seen just once. The CDR3 sequence is 16 residues long. The V gene's germline CDR1 is SEHNR and CDR2 FQNEAQ (reference sequence). V dropped 3 bases and J dropped 2; count of bases not matched to a gene: 10. These data also featured in a second study, about yellow fever vaccine responses in identical twins.

J is TRBJ2-7 and V is TRBV7-9; 7 bases agree with TRBD1. The sample taken for sequencing was CD8+ T cells sorted from blood. The source of this sequence is a woman under 30 in good health. The CDR3 DNA reads as TGTGCCAGCAGCTTTTGGCTCCGGGACAGTACCTACGAGCAGTACTTC. Its translation is CASSFWLRDSTYEQYF.